Shown below are 15 T cell receptor beta chains from a single sample sequenced in a study of T cells in Graves' hyperthyroidism and ophthalmopathy. There were TCR beta CDR3 regions amplified from RNA transcripts. Initially, a first-round RT-PCR of the TCR CDR3 employed the HTBI primer set. Using its own MiXCR run on the multiplex PCR reads, TCRdb lists one record per CDR3 protein. The data hold about 560,000 distinct CDR3 sequences, with roughly 17% observed a single time. Sequenced material: blood. Receptors originate from a woman under 30 with Graves' hyperthyroidism.

V is TRBV5-1 and J is TRBJ1-2, with D maybe TRBD1 (6 bases). Germline V gene lookup returns CDR1 SGHRS and CDR2 YFSETQ. The ends were cut back, 4 bases at V and 10 bases at J, with 20 bases in the middle. The CDR3 consists of 14 residues. CDR3 protein: CASSPLYGRGHYTF. CDR3 in DNA: TGCGCCAGCAGCCCGTTATATGGCAGGGGACACTACACCTTC.

This clonotype has ten or more counts. The chain recombines TRBV28 with TRBJ2-2; D ambiguous. V was cut by 2 bases and J by 7 bases, with 11 bases left in between. The CDR3 covers 14 residues. Germline V CDR1 and CDR2: MDHEN, SYDVKM. The CDR3 region has the DNA TGTGCCAGCAGTTTAGTCGGTTTGGACGGGGAGCTGTTTTTT. It yields the protein CASSLVGLDGELFF. The full variable domain, its missing parts supplied by reference TRBV28 and TRBJ2-2, is DVKVTQSSRYLVKRTGEKVFLECVQDMDHENMFWYRQDPGLGLRLIYFSYDVKMKEKGDIPEGYSVSREKKERFSLILESASTNQTSMYLCASSLVGLDGELFFGEGSRLTVL.

In its sample, this clonotype was seen many times. The genes are TRBV7-9 and TRBJ1-2, with D possibly TRBD1 on 6 matching bases. The V end was cut by 0 bases, the J end by 8 bases, with 10 bases between. The CDR3 extends over 13 amino acids. Germline assignment: CDR1 SEHNR and CDR2 FQNEAQ (reference sequence). This chain's CDR3 is CASSLASGEGYTF. In DNA, the CDR3 is TGTGCCAGCAGCTTAGCGTCAGGGGAAGGCTACACCTTC.

This clonotype was picked up a small number of times. The J gene is TRBJ1-4, the V gene TRBV24-1; the D is unclear. CDR3 size: 13 residues. CDR1 is KGHDR and CDR2 is SFDVKD in the germline V gene. V was shortened by 3 bases and J by 5 bases, with 6 bases between the two germline ends. The CDR3 loop is CATSDPRNEKLFF. CDR3 bases: TGTGCCACCAGTGATCCGCGCAATGAAAAACTGTTTTTT.

The rearrangement links TRBV5-8 to TRBJ1-5; D not certain. The V end was cut by 1 base, the J end by 2 bases, with 10 bases between. Germline V gives CDR1 SGHTS, CDR2 YDEGEE. This CDR3 has 15 residues. This CDR3 reads CASSLLEEGNQPQHF. CDR3 DNA: TGTGCCAGCAGCTTGTTGGAGGAAGGCAATCAGCCCCAGCATTTT.

This clonotype was counted only a few times. Here the CDR3 reads CATSDPNQGGSYNEQFF. The CDR3, as DNA: TGTGCCACCAGTGACCCTAACCAGGGGGGGTCCTACAATGAGCAGTTCTTC. The rearrangement links TRBV24-1 to TRBJ2-1, with D perhaps TRBD1 or TRBD2 (7 bases each). This CDR3 has 17 residues. Germline CDR1 and CDR2: KGHDR and SFDVKD. V shed 4 bases and J shed 1 base, with 16 bases lying between them.

In this sample, this clonotype turned up many times. The CDR3 nucleotides read TGTGCCAGCAGCCAAGATTTTCGAGCAGATACGCAGTATTTT. This gives the protein CASSQDFRADTQYF. V usage is TRBV3-1 and J usage is TRBJ2-3; D call uncertain. The CDR3 spans 14 residues. Germline-derived CDR1 and CDR2 are LGHDT and YNNKEL (reference sequence). The V end was cut by 0 bases, the J end by 4 bases, with 8 bases between.

This clonotype appeared many times. V and J are TRBV5-1 and TRBJ2-7, with TRBD1 as a possible D gene (6 bases). Trimming left V 1 base short and J 5 bases short, with 7 bases between. CDR3 length equals 12 residues. Germline lookup yields CDR1 SGHRS and CDR2 YFSETQ. The DNA of the CDR3 is TGCGCCAGCAGCTTGCCAGGGGACGAGCAGTACTTC. It translates to CASSLPGDEQYF.

The rearrangement joins TRBV10-2 to TRBJ1-2; TRBD1 is a possible D gene (6 bases). Germline V lookup: CDR1 WSHSY, CDR2 SAAADI. Trimming cost V 8 bases and J 8 bases, with 15 bases left between them. The CDR3 is 12 residues long. CDR3: CASRAQGNGYTF. The DNA for the CDR3 is TGCGCCAGCCGTGCACAGGGAAACGGCTACACCTTC.

In its sample, this clonotype was seen a few times. The V call is TRBV18, the J call TRBJ1-2; no clear D gene. CDR1 KGHSH and CDR2 LQKENI come from the germline V gene. The CDR3 runs to 15 residues. The V end lost 0 bases, the J end lost 4 bases, and 12 bases lay between the germline ends. CDR3 amino acids: CASSPPRSLGYGYTF. CDR3 DNA sequence: TGTGCCAGCTCACCACCGAGGAGTCTCGGCTATGGCTACACCTTC.

The gene calls are TRBV29-1 and TRBJ1-2; D not resolved. CDR1 SQVTM and CDR2 ANQGSEA come from the germline V gene. V lost 3 bases to trimming and J lost 3 bases, with 11 bases between them. The CDR3 is 13 amino acids. The CDR3 loop reads CSVDVESYYGYTF. The DNA for the CDR3 is TGCAGCGTTGACGTTGAGAGTTACTATGGCTACACCTTC. The whole variable domain, filled in from reference TRBV29-1 and TRBJ1-2, reads SAVISQKPSRDICQRGTSLTIQCQVDSQVTMMFWYRQQPGQSLTLIATANQGSEATYESGFVIDKFPISRPNLTFSTLTVSNMSPEDSSIYLCSVDVESYYGYTFGSGTRLTVV.

Only a few counts were recorded for this clonotype. V gene TRBV28 combines with J gene TRBJ2-3; no reliable D call. V was cut by 8 bases and J by 5 bases, with 14 bases left in between. CDR1 and CDR2 (germline): MDHEN, SYDVKM. There are 13 residues in the CDR3. The CDR3 sequence is CASGVTEEDTQYF. The CDR3 DNA follows: TGTGCCAGCGGGGTTACGGAAGAAGATACGCAGTATTTT. The variable domain in full, completed from reference TRBV28 and TRBJ2-3, reads DVKVTQSSRYLVKRTGEKVFLECVQDMDHENMFWYRQDPGLGLRLIYFSYDVKMKEKGDIPEGYSVSREKKERFSLILESASTNQTSMYLCASGVTEEDTQYFGPGTRLTVL.

This clonotype occurred many times. V gene TRBV12-3 or TRBV12-4 combines with J gene TRBJ2-1; 16 positions match TRBD2. J gave up 8 bases and V 10 bases, and 8 bases lay outside the gene matches. The CDR3 runs 15 residues. The CDR3: CATLPGLAGGDEQFF. For the CDR3, the DNA is TGTGCCACCCTCCCGGGACTAGCGGGAGGGGATGAGCAGTTCTTC.

The rearrangement joins TRBV12-5 to TRBJ2-2; 8 nucleotides match TRBD2. The CDR3 extends over 21 amino acids. V gave up 6 bases and J gave up 0 bases; unmatched junction bases: 21. Germline assignment: CDR1 LGHNT and CDR2 FRNRAP. The CDR3 DNA is TGTGCTAGTGGCCTCACCGGTAAGATTAGCGGGGCGGCTTCGAACACCGGGGAGCTGTTTTTT. This codes for CASGLTGKISGAASNTGELFF.

This clonotype has a count of ten or more. This sequence joins TRBV11-3 and TRBJ2-7; 8 bases align to TRBD1. CDR1 and CDR2 from the germline V gene are SGHNT and YENEEA. The CDR3 is 13 residues long. J lost 3 bases, V lost 5 bases, and 3 bases had no gene match. The CDR3 DNA sequence: TGTGCCAGCAGCATAACAGGGGGCTACGAGCAGTACTTC. This gives the protein CASSITGGYEQYF.